This paragraph covers one T cell receptor (beta chain) sequence. The data were obtained in a study of blood T cell repertoires in COVID-19. Looking at the study overall: COVID-19 samples collected from the United States, Italy and Spain covered acute and convalescent phases. From T cells, B-cell-depleted T cells, or PBMCs came the material, which was cDNA or gDNA.

Between the trimmed V and J ends, which lost 4 bases and 6 bases, there was a span of 12 bases. The CDR3 length is 13 residues. Germline CDR1 is MDHEN and CDR2 is SYDVKM. Original processing notes: How many nucleated cells were present was estimated from reference gene primer amplification. Here immunoSEQ multiplex PCR was the method, and the copy in TCRdb shows in-frame clones only, minus some. That table gives V, J and clone size, and the DNA gave D and trimming. In the table there are about 140,000 clones, about 88% of which are singletons. The TCR originated in a man in his fifties or sixties with active or convalescent COVID-19. The chain employs TRBV28 and TRBJ1-2, with TRBD1 as a possible D gene (6 bases). The source material was peripheral blood. The CDR3 is CASSYGTTNGYTF. DNA of the CDR3: TGTGCCAGCAGTTACGGGACAACAAATGGCTACACCTTC.